The sequence of this TCR beta chain was determined in a study of T cell changes during pregnancy in multiple sclerosis (dated by TCRdb to the late 2010s). Context from the whole study: The study examined how the T cell repertoire changed over the course of pregnancy in women with multiple sclerosis.

This clone has more than one count but fewer than ten. Which antigen it targets is not known. Base qualities were left out, and no much larger clone turns up one base away. Library generation was performed with the immunoSEQ multiplex PCR assay. TCRdb mirrors the immuneACCESS table, restricted to in-frame sequences. Some clones are absent from its copies; in checked studies, under half trace to an unresolved V gene, and the reason for the others is unknown. For this sample the table gives around 38,000 clones, of which 92% were detected only once. Clones ranked in the top ten supply 5% to 6.5% of the sample. The V end loses 4 bases and the J end loses 6 bases, and a stretch of 12 bases separates them. CDR1 MNHNS and CDR2 SASEGT are derived from the germline V gene. From cysteine to phenylalanine, the CDR3 is 13 amino acids long. Kept here is only the CDR3 DNA, which spans 39 bases and is read in frame from base 1.

The receptor was derived from a female donor with multiple sclerosis, enrolled in a pregnancy study. The sample here was CD8+ T cells from peripheral blood mononuclear cells, taken in the third trimester of pregnancy. This chain is built from TRBV6-1 and TRBJ1-1; a weak D assignment points to TRBD1 (5 bases agree). The nucleotide sequence reads as follows: TGTGCCAGCAGTGGGGGGGACGGGGCTGAAGCTTTCTTT. Its translation is CASSGGDGAEAFF.